These 12 T cell receptor beta chains came from one sample sequenced in a study of T cell repertoires in cytomegalovirus infection. TCRdb recomputed calls from the reads with MiXCR, one row per CDR3 protein. The sample holds 290,000 or so distinct CDR3 sequences; 8% to 10% are singletons and the top ten take around 2.4%. Sample: PBMCs. The receptors were sampled from a human donor in good health (CMV status not recorded). Some clones in this sample may be carry-over from other donors' samples.

This clonotype has a count of ten or more. The chain uses TRBV6-2 or TRBV6-3 and TRBJ1-1, with D perhaps TRBD1 (6 bases). With 5 bases removed from V and 8 bases from J, the gap between germline ends came to 12 bases. The CDR3 contains 12 residues. Looked up from germline, CDR1 is MNHEY and CDR2 is SVGEGT. This CDR3 is CASSPDRREAFF. DNA for the CDR3: TGTGCCAGCAGTCCCGACAGGCGAGAAGCTTTCTTT.

This clonotype has more than one count but fewer than ten. V and J are TRBV28 and TRBJ1-1; 9 nucleotides agree with TRBD1. This CDR3 is built from 13 residues. Germline CDR1 MDHEN, CDR2 SYDVKM. The V gene end was trimmed by 6 bases and the J gene end by 7 bases; junction bases not matched to a gene: 6. The CDR3 sequence: CASSPLDRGEAFF. The CDR3 DNA is TGTGCCAGCAGCCCACTGGACAGGGGTGAAGCTTTCTTT.

In this sample, this clonotype turned up a few times. This chain uses TRBV28 with TRBJ2-2; 8 nucleotides agree with TRBD1. The V gene end was trimmed by 3 bases and the J gene end by 0 bases; junction bases not matched to a gene: 6. The CDR3 covers 17 residues. Germline CDR1 is MDHEN and CDR2 is SYDVKM. The CDR3 nucleotides read TGTGCCAGCAGTTTGGCAACAGGGGGTACGAACACCGGGGAGCTGTTTTTT. Translated, it gives CASSLATGGTNTGELFF. The full variable domain, in which reference TRBV28 and TRBJ2-2 provide the parts outside the CDR3, is DVKVTQSSRYLVKRTGEKVFLECVQDMDHENMFWYRQDPGLGLRLIYFSYDVKMKEKGDIPEGYSVSREKKERFSLILESASTNQTSMYLCASSLATGGTNTGELFFGEGSRLTVL.

Ten or more counts support this clonotype. The gene calls are TRBV6-2 or TRBV6-3 and TRBJ2-1; 9 nucleotides align to TRBD1. Germline V gene sequence: CDR1 MNHEY, CDR2 SVGEGT. This CDR3 has 17 residues. The trim removed 2 bases at V and 5 bases at J, leaving 10 bases unmatched. CDR3 nucleotides: TGTGCCAGCAGTTACCTGCTGGGACAGGGCCCTAACAATGAGCAGTTCTTC. This codes for CASSYLLGQGPNNEQFF.

This clonotype showed up many times. The chain couples TRBV28 to TRBJ2-3; D not resolved. Trimming stripped 2 bases from V and 0 bases from J, with 9 bases between. Germline V gene lookup returns CDR1 MDHEN and CDR2 SYDVKM. CDR3 length: 15 residues. The CDR3 here is CASSLVRPSTDTQYF. The DNA of the CDR3 is TGTGCCAGCAGTTTAGTAAGACCTAGCACAGATACGCAGTATTTT.

This clonotype occurred many times. The chain couples TRBV7-2 to TRBJ1-2; D not certain. This CDR3 contains 14 residues. From germline, CDR1 is SGHTA and CDR2 FQGNSA. Trimming took off 3 bases at V and 3 bases at J, with 11 bases between the two ends. This CDR3 is CASSLAGVYYGYTF. In DNA, the CDR3 is TGTGCCAGCAGCTTGGCCGGGGTCTACTATGGCTACACCTTC.

This clonotype was found a few times. This sequence joins TRBV5-6 and TRBJ1-1, with 7 positions matching TRBD1. Germline CDR1 and CDR2: SGHDT and YYEEEE. This CDR3 is 16 amino acids long. V lost 0 bases, J lost 0 bases, and 5 bases stayed unmatched. The CDR3 spells CASSLEGQIMNTEAFF. CDR3 sequence (DNA): TGTGCCAGCAGCTTGGAGGGACAGATAATGAACACTGAAGCTTTCTTT.

There are many counts of this clonotype. The rearrangement joins TRBV20-1 to TRBJ1-2; 9 bases line up with TRBD1. Germline CDR1 and CDR2: DFQATT and SNEGSKA (reference sequence). CDR3 size: 15 residues. The ends lost 6 bases at V and 0 bases at J; junction bases unmatched: 8. DNA for the CDR3: TGCAGTGCCGAGGGACAGGGAAAATCTAACTATGGCTACACCTTC. Residues: CSAEGQGKSNYGYTF.

This clonotype has at least ten counts. The genes are TRBV6-5 and TRBJ2-1; no definite D call. CDR3 length equals 14 residues. The germline gives CDR1 MNHEY, CDR2 SVGAGI. V lost 0 bases to trimming and J lost 6 bases, with 9 bases between them. The CDR3: CASSYSRQPNEQFF. CDR3 in DNA: TGTGCCAGCAGTTACTCGAGGCAGCCCAATGAGCAGTTCTTC.

This clonotype ranks as medium-sized. The chain links TRBV7-2 to TRBJ2-7; TRBD1 matches 9 bases. V dropped 5 bases and J dropped 4; count of bases not matched to a gene: 3. The CDR3 has 13 residues. Germline CDR1 SGHTA, CDR2 FQGNSA. CDR3 residues: CASSPDRGYEQYV. In DNA, the CDR3 is TGTGCCAGCAGCCCGGACAGGGGTTACGAGCAGTACGTC.

This clonotype has ten or more counts. The chain couples TRBV20-1 to TRBJ2-2; TRBD2 matches at 11 bases. The V segment lost 6 bases and the J segment 10 bases; nucleotides outside the gene matches: 10. This CDR3 contains 14 residues. Germline assignment: CDR1 DFQATT and CDR2 SNEGSKA (reference sequence). DNA of the CDR3: TGCAGTGCCCCTAGCGGGGGGCCCCTTATGGAGCTGTTTTTT. Encoded protein: CSAPSGGPLMELFF.

This clonotype was seen repeatedly, ten times or more. The J gene is TRBJ1-5, the V gene TRBV20-1; D is possibly TRBD1 (5 bases). V dropped 3 bases and J dropped 6 bases, with 15 bases sitting between them. Germline CDR1 is DFQATT and CDR2 is SNEGSKA (reference sequence). The CDR3 is 14 residues long. The CDR3 sequence is CSASGGSLGQPQHF. CDR3 in DNA: TGCAGTGCTAGTGGGGGGAGTCTGGGTCAGCCCCAGCATTTT.